The 20 T cell receptor beta chains below come from one sample, sequenced in a study of T cell responses to AZD1222 COVID-19 vaccine. Method: immunoSEQ multiplex PCR; TCRdb's copy keeps in-frame clones and lacks some. The table records more than 150,000 clones, about 88% of them present only once. The sequences come from peripheral blood, collected 28 days after the second AZD1222 dose. All receptors come from an adult who received the AZD1222 COVID-19 vaccine.

The table lists this clone with a few counts. The chain uses TRBV7-9 and TRBJ2-7; 12 bases are a match to TRBD2. Germline loops: CDR1 SEHNR, CDR2 FQNEAQ (reference sequence). Unmatched junction bases numbered 15, after V lost 5 bases and J lost 4 bases. The CDR3 runs to 18 residues. CDR3 in amino acids: CASSPVKTTSGRRYEQYF. The CDR3 DNA is TGTGCCAGCAGCCCAGTTAAGACGACTAGCGGGAGAAGGTACGAGCAGTACTTC.

CDR3 in DNA: TGTGCCAGCAGTTTCGGGACAGGAAATTCACCCCTCCACTTT. This encodes CASSFGTGNSPLHF. The J gene is TRBJ1-6, the V gene TRBV27; 8 bases match TRBD1. Germline CDR1 is MNHEY and CDR2 is SMNVEV (reference sequence). J lost 7 bases, V lost 3 bases, and 2 bases had no gene match. CDR3 size: 14 residues.

The chain recombines TRBV27 with TRBJ2-2; 11 bases agree with TRBD1. Trimming took 6 bases from V and 6 from J; bases not matched to a gene: 3. This CDR3 spans 14 amino acids. Germline-derived CDR1 and CDR2 are MNHEY and SMNVEV (reference sequence). CDR3 amino acids: CASSQDRGPGELFF. The CDR3 DNA reads TGTGCCAGCAGCCAGGACAGGGGGCCCGGGGAGCTGTTTTTT.

This sequence joins TRBV7-8 and TRBJ2-1; 9 positions agree with TRBD2. This CDR3 spans 17 amino acids. V gave up 4 bases and J gave up 4 bases; unmatched junction bases: 11. The germline V gene has CDR1 SGHVS and CDR2 FQNEAQ. The CDR3 spells CASSSGGWTSAYNEQFF. The CDR3 DNA sequence: TGTGCCAGCAGCTCGGGGGGCTGGACTAGCGCTTACAATGAGCAGTTCTTC.

This rearrangement joins TRBV5-1 to TRBJ1-1; unclear D gene. The CDR3 totals 15 residues. Germline assignment: CDR1 SGHRS and CDR2 YFSETQ. V lost 0 bases to trimming and J lost 5 bases, with 14 bases between them. The CDR3 DNA sequence: TGCGCCAGCAGCTTGGTTGCCTCCGGGAGGACTGAAGCTTTCTTT. Protein: CASSLVASGRTEAFF.

V usage is TRBV4-1 and J usage is TRBJ1-1; D is unresolved. Germline loops: CDR1 MGHRA, CDR2 YSYEKL. This CDR3 has 14 amino acids. V lost 4 bases to trimming and J lost 3 bases, with 12 bases between them. CDR3 bases: TGCGCCAGCAGCCCCCTAACCCGGGACACTGAAGCTTTCTTT. Translated: CASSPLTRDTEAFF.

The CDR3 region is CASSLSGTGMGNEQFF. The DNA for the CDR3 is TGTGCCAGCAGTTTATCAGGGACAGGGATGGGCAATGAGCAGTTCTTC. The chain employs TRBV27 and TRBJ2-1, with 9 bases matching TRBD1. Germline-derived CDR1 and CDR2 are MNHEY and SMNVEV (reference sequence). V shed 0 bases, J shed 6 bases, and the junction held 6 bases outside the gene matches. The CDR3 loop spans 16 amino acids.

The chain employs TRBV7-2 and TRBJ1-2; D gene uncertain. CDR1 SGHTA and CDR2 FQGNSA come from the germline V gene. The CDR3 totals 13 residues. Trimming stripped 7 bases from V and 4 bases from J, with 13 bases between. The CDR3 nucleotides are TGTGCCAGCACCTTGCTGGGGTCCTATGGCTACACCTTC. As protein: CASTLLGSYGYTF.

The V and J genes are TRBV5-1 and TRBJ2-3, with no clear D. Germline V lookup: CDR1 SGHRS, CDR2 YFSETQ. Trimming took off 0 bases at V and 4 bases at J, with 9 bases between the two ends. The CDR3 has 14 amino acids. The CDR3 is CASSLEGSADTQYF. For the CDR3, the DNA is TGCGCCAGCAGCTTGGAAGGGTCGGCAGATACGCAGTATTTT.

V is TRBV5-1 and J is TRBJ1-1, with D unclear. The V gene's germline CDR1 is SGHRS and CDR2 YFSETQ. V lost 0 bases to trimming and J lost 1 base, with 16 bases between them. CDR3 length: 17 amino acids. As DNA, the CDR3 is TGCGCCAGCAGCTTGGCCCTCGAGGATGTTTCGAACACTGAAGCTTTCTTT. Translation gives CASSLALEDVSNTEAFF.

A single count supports this clone. The chain recombines TRBV19 with TRBJ2-5; TRBD2 matches at 12 bases. CDR3 length: 15 residues. V was clipped by 7 bases and J by 5 bases; unmatched bases: 8. CDR1 LNHDA and CDR2 SQIVND come from the germline V gene (reference sequence). In nucleotides, the CDR3 is TGTGCCAGTAAAGGACTAGCGGGGCAGTCGGAGACCCAGTACTTC. It specifies CASKGLAGQSETQYF.

V usage is TRBV10-3 and J usage is TRBJ2-3; 14 nucleotides match TRBD2. This CDR3 contains 18 residues. Germline CDR1 and CDR2: ENHRY and SYGVKD. V was pared by 10 bases and J by 3 bases, with 15 bases of the junction left unmatched. CDR3 in DNA: TGTGCCACGCGACCGGGACTAGCGGGAGAAGTAGGGACAGATACGCAGTATTTT. This translates into CATRPGLAGEVGTDTQYF.

The chain uses TRBV6-2 or TRBV6-3 and TRBJ2-7, with a weak D call TRBD2 (5 bases). CDR1 is MNHEY and CDR2 is SVGEGT in the germline V gene. The V end lost 6 bases, the J end lost 4 bases, and 10 bases lay between the germline ends. The CDR3 is 12 amino acids. CDR3 nucleotides: TGTGCCAGCAGCCCCCGGGGTTACGAGCAGTACTTC. Its protein is CASSPRGYEQYF.

This chain uses TRBV6-4 with TRBJ2-3, with 9 nucleotides matching TRBD2. The germline V gene has CDR1 MRHNA and CDR2 SNTAGT. The CDR3 covers 14 residues. The V gene end was trimmed by 5 bases and the J gene end by 7 bases; junction bases not matched to a gene: 7. CDR3 sequence (DNA): TGTGCCAGCAGTCTTAGCGGGAGACGGAATACGCAGTATTTT. Translation gives CASSLSGRRNTQYF.

The rearrangement joins TRBV6-4 to TRBJ1-1; D call uncertain. Deletions cut 11 bases from V and 4 bases from J, with 17 bases between. Germline V gives CDR1 MRHNA, CDR2 SNTAGT. This CDR3 has 13 residues. The CDR3 protein is CAPLPARSTEAFF. The CDR3 DNA is TGTGCCCCCCTCCCGGCAAGGAGCACTGAAGCTTTCTTT.

This rearrangement joins TRBV30 to TRBJ1-5; D possibly corresponds to TRBD1 (6 bases). Per germline, CDR1 GTSNPN and CDR2 SVGIG (reference sequence). V dropped 2 bases and J dropped 4 bases, with 9 bases sitting between them. The CDR3 runs 13 residues. The CDR3 nucleotides read TGTGCCTGGAGTACAGGGATTAATCAGCCCCAGCATTTT. This sequence encodes CAWSTGINQPQHF.

CDR3 sequence reads: CASSQGQGGSDTQYF. The CDR3 region has the DNA TGCGCCAGCAGCCAAGGACAGGGGGGTTCAGATACGCAGTATTTT. The chain is built from TRBV4-3 and TRBJ2-3; 9 nucleotides align to TRBD1. The ends lost 1 base at V and 4 bases at J; junction bases unmatched: 3. This CDR3 is built from 15 residues. Germline V gene sequence: CDR1 LGHNA, CDR2 YSLEER.

V and J are TRBV3-1 (or the pseudogene TRBV3-2) and TRBJ1-5, with D uncertain. V was cut by 2 bases and J by 5 bases, with 7 bases left in between. Germline CDR1 and CDR2: LGHDT and YNNKEL (reference sequence). The CDR3 is made up of 13 amino acids. CDR3 bases: TGTGCCAGCAGCCAAAGAGTGGATCAGCCCCAGCATTTT. The encoded protein is CASSQRVDQPQHF.

The V call is TRBV6-4, the J call TRBJ2-3, with a possible D match to TRBD1 (5 bases). The CDR3 spans 14 residues. Trimming took off 6 bases at V and 0 bases at J, with 10 bases between the two ends. CDR1 MRHNA and CDR2 SNTAGT come from the germline V gene. CDR3 sequence: CASRIQASTDTQYF. Written as DNA, the CDR3 is TGTGCCAGCAGAATACAGGCCAGCACAGATACGCAGTATTTT.

This rearrangement joins TRBV28 to TRBJ1-4, with D possibly being TRBD1 (6 bases). The CDR3 runs 15 residues. V lost 6 bases and J 7 bases, leaving 18 bases between the germline ends. Germline V gives CDR1 MDHEN, CDR2 SYDVKM. Here the CDR3 reads CASSRGGAGGEKLFF. CDR3 nucleotides: TGTGCCAGCAGCCGAGGGGGGGCTGGTGGTGAAAAACTGTTTTTT.